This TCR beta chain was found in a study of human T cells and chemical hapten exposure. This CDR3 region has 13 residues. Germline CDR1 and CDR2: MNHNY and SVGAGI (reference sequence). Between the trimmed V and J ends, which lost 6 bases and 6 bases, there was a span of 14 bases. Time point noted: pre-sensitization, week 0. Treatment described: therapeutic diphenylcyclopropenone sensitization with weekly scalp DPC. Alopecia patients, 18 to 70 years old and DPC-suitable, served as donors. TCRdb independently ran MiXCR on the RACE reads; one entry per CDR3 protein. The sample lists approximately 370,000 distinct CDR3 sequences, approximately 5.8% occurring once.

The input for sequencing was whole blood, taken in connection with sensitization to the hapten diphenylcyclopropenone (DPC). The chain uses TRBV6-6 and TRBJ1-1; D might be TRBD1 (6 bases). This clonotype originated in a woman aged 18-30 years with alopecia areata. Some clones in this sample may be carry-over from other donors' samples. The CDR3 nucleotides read TGTGCCAGCAGACAGGGACCAGAGGCTGAAGCTTTCTTT. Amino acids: CASRQGPEAEAFF.